Listed below are T cell receptor beta chains from one sample, sequenced in a study of cytomegalovirus exposure and HLA in healthy donors. Only in-frame clones appear in the TCRdb table, and some are missing; sequencing was by immunoSEQ multiplex PCR. Among under 200,000 clones listed, around 77% were seen once. The sequencing input was PBMCs. The receptors come from a young woman in good health and CMV-seronegative. Each CDR3 is given with its conserved first and last residue. Fields, in order: clone size, D gene, J gene, V gene, CDR3 protein, CDR3 DNA. The D gene is left open where the match is weak. Clone size is stated in some rows and not others, as once, few, many or a class when expanded.

- | - | TRBJ1-4 | TRBV5-1 | CASSLAQGGQKLFF | TGCGCCAGCAGTTTAGCCCAGGGAGGTCAAAAACTGTTTTTT
- | - | TRBJ1-1 | TRBV7-6 | CASSLLTEMNTEAFF | TGTGCCAGCAGCTTACTTACAGAAATGAACACTGAAGCTTTCTTT
few | - | TRBJ1-2 | TRBV10-3 | CAISFHTGLGYGYTF | TGTGCCATCAGTTTCCATACAGGGCTTGGCTATGGCTACACCTTC
- | - | TRBJ2-7 | TRBV18 | CASSATTPRPAEQYF | TGTGCCAGCTCAGCCACCACTCCCAGGCCCGCCGAGCAGTACTTC
- | TRBD1 | TRBJ1-1 | TRBV7-7 | CASSQGQGAHTEAFF | TGTGCTAGCAGCCAAGGCCAGGGGGCACACACTGAAGCTTTCTTT
- | - | TRBJ2-3 | TRBV27 | CATWYSPDTQYF | TGTGCCACCTGGTACAGCCCAGATACGCAGTATTTT
- | TRBD1 | TRBJ1-1 | TRBV2 | CASSEEGARVGEAFF | TGTGCCAGCAGTGAAGAGGGGGCACGAGTGGGTGAAGCTTTCTTT
- | TRBD2 | TRBJ2-3 | TRBV15 | CATSRRSGGGTDTQYF | TGTGCCACCAGCAGACGTAGCGGGGGGGGCACAGATACGCAGTATTTT
few | - | TRBJ2-7 | TRBV6-6 | CASSYSDSTYEQYF | TGTGCCAGCAGTTACTCGGACAGCACCTACGAGCAGTACTTC
- | TRBD2 | TRBJ2-7 | TRBV11-2 | CASSLVSGGSSYEQYF | TGTGCCAGCAGCTTAGTTAGCGGGGGTTCCTCCTACGAGCAGTACTTC
few | TRBD1 | TRBJ2-7 | TRBV14 | CASSLGQGLTYEQYF | TGTGCCAGCAGCCTCGGACAGGGCCTAACCTACGAGCAGTACTTC
- | TRBD1 | TRBJ2-1 | TRBV6-1 | CASGPWDRAGEQFF | TGTGCCAGCGGACCTTGGGACAGGGCAGGAGAGCAGTTCTTC
once | TRBD1 | TRBJ1-4 | TRBV10-3 | CATTGAVYEKLFF | TGTGCCACTACAGGGGCGGTTTACGAAAAACTGTTTTTT
- | TRBD1 | TRBJ1-2 | TRBV28 | CAESGQGYGYTF | TGTGCGGAATCGGGACAGGGATATGGCTACACCTTC
few | TRBD2 | TRBJ2-5 | TRBV5-6 | CASSRGSLAGYQETQYF | TGTGCCAGCAGCCGGGGTTCACTAGCGGGGTACCAAGAGACCCAGTACTTC
- | - | TRBJ2-2 | TRBV7-2 | CASSSPVTSWTGELFF | TGTGCCAGCAGCTCCCCGGTTACTAGTTGGACCGGGGAGCTGTTTTTT
- | TRBD2 | TRBJ2-5 | TRBV19 | CASSDWTSGAETQYF | TGTGCCAGTAGTGACTGGACTAGCGGGGCAGAGACCCAGTACTTC
- | TRBD1 | TRBJ2-3 | TRBV28 | CASSPGQGTDTQYF | TGTGCCAGCAGTCCGGGACAGGGAACAGATACGCAGTATTTT
- | TRBD1 | TRBJ2-7 | TRBV6-5 | CASSPTGDEQYF | TGTGCCAGCAGTCCTACAGGGGACGAGCAGTACTTC
- | - | TRBJ1-3 | TRBV30 | CAWTDEGSTGNTIYF | TGTGCCTGGACGGACGAGGGATCAACTGGAAACACCATATATTTT
- | - | TRBJ1-3 | TRBV14 | CASSQSNSGNTIYF | TGTGCCAGCAGCCAGTCAAACTCTGGAAACACCATATATTTT
few | TRBD1 | TRBJ2-7 | TRBV7-4 | CASSEGQAYEQYF | TGTGCCAGCAGCGAAGGACAGGCATACGAGCAGTACTTC
- | - | TRBJ1-1 | TRBV6-5 | CASSLETDTEAFF | TGTGCCAGCAGTTTAGAAACAGACACTGAAGCTTTCTTT
- | TRBD1 | TRBJ1-2 | TRBV6-6 | CASSYSRFDRAGGYTF | TGTGCCAGCAGTTACTCGAGGTTCGACAGGGCCGGTGGCTACACCTTC
- | - | TRBJ2-5 | TRBV18 | CASSPPSEETQYF | TGTGCCAGCTCACCACCGTCAGAAGAGACCCAGTACTTC
- | - | TRBJ2-2 | TRBV19 | CASSSGEAGYTGELFF | TGTGCCAGTAGCTCCGGGGAGGCCGGGTACACCGGGGAGCTGTTTTTT
- | - | TRBJ2-7 | TRBV11-2 | CASSLGQALSYEQYF | TGTGCCAGCAGCTTAGGACAGGCATTATCCTACGAGCAGTACTTC
- | TRBD1 | TRBJ1-1 | TRBV7-7 | CASSPGGRNTEAFF | TGTGCTAGCAGCCCAGGGGGCCGGAACACTGAAGCTTTCTTT
- | TRBD2 | TRBJ2-7 | TRBV5-1 | CASSLAASGGSYEQYF | TGCGCCAGCAGCTTGGCCGCTAGCGGGGGATCCTACGAGCAGTACTTC
many | TRBD1 | TRBJ1-1 | TRBV5-5 | CASSPWTGGGTEAFF | TGTGCCAGCAGCCCCTGGACAGGGGGCGGCACTGAAGCTTTCTTT
- | - | TRBJ2-7 | TRBV5-4 | CASSLIPGEFDEQYF | TGTGCCAGCAGCTTGATCCCGGGGGAATTCGACGAGCAGTACTTC
- | - | TRBJ2-7 | TRBV6-5 | CASSYRGFSYEQYF | TGTGCCAGCAGTTACCGGGGTTTCTCCTACGAGCAGTACTTC
- | - | TRBJ2-7 | TRBV30 | CAWSRGSYEQYF | TGTGCCTGGAGCAGAGGGAGCTACGAGCAGTACTTC
- | - | TRBJ1-5 | TRBV27 | CASSLNRANQPQHF | TGTGCCAGCAGTTTAAACAGGGCTAATCAGCCCCAGCATTTT
- | TRBD1 | TRBJ1-2 | TRBV5-8 | CASSLGTGEEAGGYTF | TGTGCCAGCAGCTTGGGGACAGGGGAGGAGGCAGGCGGCTACACCTTC
once | - | TRBJ2-3 | TRBV29-1 | CSSDFEGTDTQYF | TGCAGCTCAGATTTTGAGGGCACAGATACGCAGTATTTT
- | - | TRBJ2-3 | TRBV7-8 | CASSSRSREDTQYF | TGTGCCAGCAGCTCCCGATCGAGGGAGGATACGCAGTATTTT
- | - | TRBJ1-1 | TRBV28 | CASGLKHTEAFF | TGTGCCAGCGGACTTAAGCACACTGAAGCTTTCTTT
- | - | TRBJ2-1 | TRBV5-1 | CASSEGGVYNEQFF | TGCGCCAGCAGCGAGGGGGGGGTCTACAATGAGCAGTTCTTC
- | - | TRBJ1-2 | TRBV27 | CASSPGRVYGYTF | TGTGCCAGCAGTCCGGGCAGGGTTTATGGCTACACCTTC
- | TRBD1 | TRBJ1-1 | TRBV6-5 | CASSSLGQGQVFEAFF | TGTGCCAGCAGTTCTCTTGGCCAGGGACAGGTTTTTGAAGCTTTCTTT
few | TRBD2 | TRBJ2-1 | TRBV2 | CASSNSGGPYNEQFF | TGTGCCAGCAGTAATAGCGGGGGGCCTTACAATGAGCAGTTCTTC
- | - | TRBJ2-2 | TRBV6-1 | CASKARVANTGELFF | TGTGCCAGCAAGGCCAGGGTAGCGAACACCGGGGAGCTGTTTTTT
few | TRBD2 | TRBJ2-5 | TRBV6-1 | CASSGLGGFFQETQYF | TGTGCCAGCAGTGGGTTGGGGGGGTTCTTCCAAGAGACCCAGTACTTC
- | TRBD2 | TRBJ2-5 | TRBV10-3 | CAISGGLGETQYF | TGTGCCATCTCGGGGGGGCTGGGGGAGACCCAGTACTTC
- | TRBD2 | TRBJ2-2 | TRBV9 | CASSRPTSGGDSGELFF | TGTGCCAGCAGCCGCCCGACTAGCGGGGGGGACTCCGGGGAGCTGTTTTTT
- | - | TRBJ1-1 | TRBV2 | CASTLPRTANTEAFF | TGTGCCAGCACCTTACCCCGGACAGCGAACACTGAAGCTTTCTTT
- | - | TRBJ2-2 | TRBV29-1 | CSVETGTGTGELFF | TGCAGCGTGGAAACAGGGACGGGCACCGGGGAGCTGTTTTTT
- | - | TRBJ2-1 | TRBV18 | CASSPKEGVNEQFF | TGTGCCAGCTCACCAAAGGAGGGAGTCAATGAGCAGTTCTTC
- | TRBD1 | TRBJ1-4 | TRBV19 | CASSWDSLGNEKLFF | TGTGCCAGTAGTTGGGACAGCCTGGGGAATGAAAAACTGTTTTTT
- | - | TRBJ1-2 | TRBV11-2 | CASSSSRLSNYGYTF | TGTGCCAGCAGCTCCTCCAGACTTTCAAACTATGGCTACACCTTC
- | - | TRBJ1-1 | TRBV5-1 | CASSLSSNTEAFF | TGCGCCAGCAGCTTGTCCTCGAACACTGAAGCTTTCTTT
- | - | TRBJ2-7 | TRBV29-1 | CSVCTALGGEQYF | TGCAGCGTTTGTACGGCCTTGGGGGGAGAGCAGTACTTC
- | TRBD2 | TRBJ2-3 | TRBV11-1 | CASRLAGVTDTQYF | TGTGCCAGCAGACTAGCGGGGGTCACAGATACGCAGTATTTT
- | - | TRBJ2-3 | TRBV4-2 | CASSRDYADTQYF | TGTGCCAGCAGCCGCGATTACGCAGATACGCAGTATTTT